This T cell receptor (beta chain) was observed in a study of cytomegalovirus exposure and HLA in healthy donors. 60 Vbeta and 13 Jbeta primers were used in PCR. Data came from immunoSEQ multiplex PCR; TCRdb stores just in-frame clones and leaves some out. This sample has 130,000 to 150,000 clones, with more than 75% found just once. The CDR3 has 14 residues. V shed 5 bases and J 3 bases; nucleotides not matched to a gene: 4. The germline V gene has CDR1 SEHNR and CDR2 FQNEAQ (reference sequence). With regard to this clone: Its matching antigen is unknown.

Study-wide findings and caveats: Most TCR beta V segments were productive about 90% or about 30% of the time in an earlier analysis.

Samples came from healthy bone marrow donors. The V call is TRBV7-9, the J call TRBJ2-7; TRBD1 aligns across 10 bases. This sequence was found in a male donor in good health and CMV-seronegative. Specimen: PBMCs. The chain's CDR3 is CASSPGTGDYEQYF. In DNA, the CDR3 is TGTGCCAGCAGCCCCGGGACAGGGGACTACGAGCAGTACTTC.